Shown below are 16 T cell receptor beta chains from a single sample sequenced in a study of T cell responses to AZD1222 COVID-19 vaccine. Profiling relied on immunoSEQ multiplex PCR, and the TCRdb table lists in-frame clones only, not all of them. The table shows about 48,000 clones, with around 85% occurring only once. This material consisted of peripheral blood, taken 28 days after the second AZD1222 dose. The receptor set was obtained from an adult who received the AZD1222 COVID-19 vaccine.

The chain is built from TRBV7-2 and TRBJ1-3; D uncertain. This CDR3 has 15 amino acids. Germline V gene lookup returns CDR1 SGHTA and CDR2 FQGNSA. Trimming took 6 bases from V and 6 from J, leaving 18 bases between them. DNA of the CDR3: TGTGCCAGCAGGGCAGAGGGTAGTATTCTAAACACCATATATTTT. Amino acid sequence: CASRAEGSILNTIYF.

This chain links TRBV18 with TRBJ2-1; possibly TRBD2 for D (6 bases). Germline values: CDR1 KGHSH, CDR2 LQKENI. Trimming left V 0 bases short and J 9 bases short, with 15 bases between. CDR3 size: 15 residues. The CDR3 DNA sequence: TGTGCCAGCTCACCACCGAGCGGGCCCACGGGTGAGCAGTTCTTC. Protein: CASSPPSGPTGEQFF.

The chain combines TRBV20-1 with TRBJ2-5; no firm D call. The CDR3 sequence is 11 residues long. Per germline, CDR1 DFQATT and CDR2 SNEGSKA (reference sequence). Trimming pared 0 bases from V and 2 bases from J, leaving 1 base between. CDR3 sequence (DNA): TGCAGTGCTAGAGATCAAGAGACCCAGTACTTC. Translating it yields CSARDQETQYF.

This chain joins TRBV9 and TRBJ2-3, with a tentative D call TRBD1 (5 bases). Germline V gene lookup returns CDR1 SGDLS and CDR2 YYNGEE. V lost 0 bases to trimming and J lost 6 bases, with 11 bases between them. The CDR3 runs to 14 residues. The CDR3 sequence is CASSVGGSSDTQYF. The DNA of the CDR3 is TGTGCCAGCAGCGTAGGGGGCTCCAGTGATACGCAGTATTTT.

V usage is TRBV19 and J usage is TRBJ1-4, with 9 bases identical to TRBD1. Losses at the gene ends were 7 bases for V and 6 bases for J; bases not matched to a gene: 3. In germline, CDR1 is LNHDA, CDR2 SQIVND (reference sequence). CDR3 size: 13 residues. Written as DNA, the CDR3 is TGTGCCAGTAAGACAGGGGGGTATGAAAAACTGTTTTTT. It codes for CASKTGGYEKLFF.

The rearrangement links TRBV6-5 to TRBJ1-1; 7 positions agree with TRBD1. V dropped 7 bases and J dropped 11; count of bases not matched to a gene: 10. CDR1 MNHEY and CDR2 SVGAGI come from the germline V gene. The CDR3 is 12 amino acids. CDR3 DNA: TGTGCCAGCAAAGATGAGGGGGCTCGGGCTTTCTTT. As protein: CASKDEGARAFF.

The chain combines TRBV7-9 with TRBJ2-7; 11 nucleotides match TRBD2. Germline assignment: CDR1 SEHNR and CDR2 FQNEAQ (reference sequence). The ends lost 5 bases at V and 0 bases at J; junction bases unmatched: 6. This CDR3 contains 16 residues. CDR3 amino acids: CASSPGTSGSSYEQYF. The CDR3 nucleotides are TGTGCCAGCAGCCCAGGGACTAGCGGAAGCTCCTACGAGCAGTACTTC. Combining the CDR3 with reference TRBV7-9 and TRBJ2-7 gives the whole variable domain DTGVSQNPRHKITKRGQNVTFRCDPISEHNRLYWYRQTLGQGPEFLTYFQNEAQLEKSRLLSDRFSAERPKGSFSTLEIQRTEQGDSAMYLCASSPGTSGSSYEQYFGPGTRLTVT.

The genes are TRBV29-1 and TRBJ2-7, with D possibly being TRBD1 (5 bases). Trimming pared 4 bases from V and 2 bases from J, leaving 9 bases between. The CDR3 totals 12 residues. Looked up from germline, CDR1 is SQVTM and CDR2 is ANQGSEA. The CDR3 protein is CSVVTGPYEQYF. The CDR3 DNA reads TGCAGCGTTGTTACAGGACCCTACGAGCAGTACTTC.

The J gene is TRBJ1-2, the V gene TRBV29-1, with D possibly TRBD1 on 5 matching bases. The CDR3 runs 13 residues. CDR1 and CDR2 from the germline V gene are SQVTM and ANQGSEA. The ends were cut back, 7 bases at V and 4 bases at J, with 16 bases in the middle. Here the CDR3 reads CSADGAGTYGYTF. The CDR3 DNA reads as TGCAGCGCTGATGGAGCAGGGACCTATGGCTACACCTTC.

This chain uses TRBV4-3 with TRBJ2-1, with 7 bases identical to TRBD1. The V segment lost 0 bases and the J segment 9 bases; nucleotides outside the gene matches: 8. The length of the CDR3 is 15 residues. CDR1 is LGHNA, CDR2 YSLEER, per germline. DNA of the CDR3: TGCGCCAGCAGCCAAGATGTGGGACAGATACGTGAGCAGTTCTTC. It specifies CASSQDVGQIREQFF.

CDR3 nucleotide sequence: TGTGCCAGCAGTTTAGGCGGATCAGAAAACACCATATATTTT. It is translated as CASSLGGSENTIYF. The gene calls are TRBV28 and TRBJ1-3; D gene unclear. Germline V gives CDR1 MDHEN, CDR2 SYDVKM. V was clipped by 2 bases and J by 6 bases, with 11 bases between them. The CDR3 totals 14 residues.

The V gene is TRBV11-3, the J gene TRBJ2-1, with D perhaps TRBD2 (6 bases). This CDR3 region has 15 residues. With 2 bases removed from V and 5 bases from J, the gap between germline ends came to 13 bases. Germline lookup yields CDR1 SGHNT and CDR2 YENEEA. The CDR3 is CASSLISGSNNEQFF. The CDR3 nucleotides read TGTGCCAGCAGCTTAATTAGCGGTTCCAACAATGAGCAGTTCTTC.

The chain joins TRBV2 to TRBJ2-1; D gene ambiguous. Trimming left V 7 bases short and J 4 bases short, with 8 bases between. CDR3 length: 12 amino acids. Germline CDR1 is SNHLY and CDR2 is FYNNEI. This CDR3 reads CASTSGYNEQFF. The CDR3, as DNA: TGTGCCAGCACGTCAGGTTACAATGAGCAGTTCTTC.

The count of this clone is one. The chain employs TRBV2 and TRBJ2-7; 10 nucleotides agree with TRBD2. The V gene's germline CDR1 is SNHLY and CDR2 FYNNEI. CDR3 length: 15 amino acids. The V gene end was trimmed by 6 bases and the J gene end by 2 bases; junction bases not matched to a gene: 7. This CDR3 reads CASRFGLAVTYEQYF. The DNA of the CDR3 is TGTGCCAGCAGGTTTGGACTAGCGGTTACCTACGAGCAGTACTTC.

V and J are TRBV5-4 and TRBJ1-2; 10 nucleotides match TRBD1. V dropped 3 bases and J dropped 9; count of bases not matched to a gene: 5. CDR3 size: 13 residues. In germline, CDR1 is SGHNT, CDR2 YYREEE (reference sequence). CDR3 coding DNA: TGTGCCAGCAGCTACCGGGACAGGGGAAGCTACACCTTC. It yields the protein CASSYRDRGSYTF.

The chain couples TRBV28 to TRBJ2-5; D is unresolved. Germline loops: CDR1 MDHEN, CDR2 SYDVKM. Trimming shortened V by 5 bases and J by 3 bases, and 4 bases separated the two germline ends. The CDR3 length is 11 residues. The CDR3 DNA is TGTGCCAGCAGTCCTAAAGAGACCCAGTACTTC. Amino acid sequence: CASSPKETQYF.